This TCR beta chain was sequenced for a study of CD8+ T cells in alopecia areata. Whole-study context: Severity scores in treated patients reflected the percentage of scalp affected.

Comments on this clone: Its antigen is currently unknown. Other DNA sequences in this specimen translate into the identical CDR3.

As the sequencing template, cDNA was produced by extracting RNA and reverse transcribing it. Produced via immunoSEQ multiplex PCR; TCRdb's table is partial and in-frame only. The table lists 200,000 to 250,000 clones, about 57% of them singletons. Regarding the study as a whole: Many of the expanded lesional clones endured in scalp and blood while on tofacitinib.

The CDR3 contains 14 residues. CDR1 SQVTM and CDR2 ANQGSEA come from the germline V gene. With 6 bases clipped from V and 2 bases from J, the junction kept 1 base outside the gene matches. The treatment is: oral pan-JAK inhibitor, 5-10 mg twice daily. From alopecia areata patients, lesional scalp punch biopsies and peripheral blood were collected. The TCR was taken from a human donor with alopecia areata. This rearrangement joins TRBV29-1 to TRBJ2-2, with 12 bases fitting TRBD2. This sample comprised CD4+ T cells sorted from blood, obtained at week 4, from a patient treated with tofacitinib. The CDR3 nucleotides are TGCAGCGTACTAGCGGGGGGTAACACCGGGGAGCTGTTTTTT. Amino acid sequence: CSVLAGGNTGELFF.